Included here is one T cell receptor beta chain sequence, with context. The target antigen is unknown. Germline CDR1 and CDR2: MNHEY and SVGAGI. V lost 7 bases, J lost 10 bases, and 10 bases stayed unmatched. The CDR3 is made up of 14 amino acids. Nashville, Tennessee was home to all donors, who were Caucasian adults. This record comes from a study of shared clonotypes between healthy human individuals. Study-wide context: Donor composition was a couple of women and three men, aged 18 to 49. Study outcomes and limitations: Relative to their counterparts shared across all four donors, non-shared clonotypes exhibited diminished generation probabilities. Rarefaction curves obtained for sorted subsets showed sequencing incomplete despite large depth.

The repertoire was sequenced with immunoSEQ multiplex PCR; TCRdb's copy has only in-frame clones and lacks some. The table has 2 million to 2.5 million clones, roughly 92% seen once. The TCR originated in a young man in good health. Some clones in this sample may be carry-over from other donors' samples. This chain joins TRBV6-5 and TRBJ1-4; 9 nucleotides line up with TRBD1. Material: naive CD4+ T cells from PBMCs. Subset indicated: CD45RA+ positively selected. DNA for the CDR3: TGTGCCAGCACCGCCGCACAGGGGGCGCGAAAACTGTTTTTT. Its translation: CASTAAQGARKLFF.